This entry describes one T cell receptor beta chain. Its antigen is unknown. This record belongs to a study of cytomegalovirus exposure and HLA in healthy donors. PCR was performed using 60 Vbeta and 13 Jbeta primers. Profiling relied on immunoSEQ multiplex PCR, and the TCRdb table lists in-frame clones only, not all of them. The sample records 150,000 to 200,000 clones, around 81% being singletons. Broader study findings: The study listed under 200 cytomegalovirus-associated TCR beta chains.

Germline V gene data show CDR1 as MNHNY and CDR2 as SVGAGI (reference sequence). V was pared by 7 bases and J by 4 bases, with 6 bases of the junction left unmatched. This CDR3 is built from 16 residues. Source material: PBMCs. The chain employs TRBV6-6 and TRBJ2-2, with 13 bases identical to TRBD2. The TCR originated in a man between 35 and 55 years old in good health and CMV-seronegative. The CDR3 sequence: CASTGLAGVITGELFF. DNA for the CDR3: TGTGCCAGCACCGGACTAGCGGGAGTTATCACCGGGGAGCTGTTTTTT.